One and the same sample provided the 6 T cell receptor beta chains below, sequenced in a study of CD8 T cells in Susac syndrome. cDNA came from about 0.5 to 1 ug RNA primed by random hexamers. TCRdb reanalysed the immunoSEQ multiplex PCR reads using MiXCR and keeps one entry per CDR3 protein. The sample has about 140,000 distinct CDR3 sequences, approximately 95% seen once. Sequencing was done on a sample of CD8+ T cells from PBMCs. These receptors were collected from a human donor in good health.

The V and J genes are TRBV7-9 and TRBJ2-1; possible D gene TRBD2, 6 bases. Germline V lookup: CDR1 SEHNR, CDR2 FQNEAQ (reference sequence). This CDR3 spans 16 amino acids. Trimming removed 5 bases from V and 1 base from J, with 15 bases in between. Written as DNA, the CDR3 is TGTGCCAGCAGCCTCCTCGGTAGCGGTTCCTACAATGAGCAGTTCTTC. It is translated as CASSLLGSGSYNEQFF.

This chain uses TRBV7-9 with TRBJ2-5; TRBD2 agrees at 12 bases. CDR1 is SEHNR and CDR2 is FQNEAQ in the germline V gene (reference sequence). The ends lost 3 bases at V and 5 bases at J; junction bases unmatched: 7. This CDR3 region has 16 residues. The chain's CDR3 is CASSFLAGGPGETQYF. CDR3 sequence (DNA): TGTGCCAGCAGCTTCCTAGCGGGAGGGCCCGGGGAGACCCAGTACTTC.

The chain uses TRBV19 and TRBJ2-6; D is unresolved. V was trimmed by 2 bases and J by 3 bases, leaving 8 bases between them. Germline CDR1 and CDR2: LNHDA and SQIVND (reference sequence). The CDR3 runs 15 residues. This CDR3 reads CASSISGSGANVLTF. The CDR3 bases are TGTGCCAGTAGTATATCTGGTAGTGGGGCCAACGTCCTGACTTTC.

The chain has TRBV27 and TRBJ2-5; D is perhaps TRBD1 (6 bases). Deletions cut 5 bases from V and 4 bases from J, with 17 bases between. CDR1 is MNHEY, CDR2 SMNVEV, per germline (reference sequence). This CDR3 region has 15 residues. CDR3 in amino acids: CASSLLRGVGETQYF. The CDR3 DNA follows: TGTGCCAGCAGTCTCCTCAGGGGAGTAGGAGAGACCCAGTACTTC.

The chain joins TRBV7-9 to TRBJ2-1, with 13 nucleotides matching TRBD2. This CDR3 has 15 amino acids. V shed 5 bases and J 7 bases; nucleotides not matched to a gene: 5. Germline V gives CDR1 SEHNR, CDR2 FQNEAQ (reference sequence). Here the CDR3 reads CASSALTSGGNEQFF. The CDR3 nucleotides are TGTGCCAGCAGCGCCCTGACTAGCGGGGGGAATGAGCAGTTCTTC.

The chain carries TRBV29-1 and TRBJ2-7; D remains unclear. V was clipped by 4 bases and J by 1 base, with 5 bases between them. The CDR3 loop spans 11 amino acids. Germline loops: CDR1 SQVTM, CDR2 ANQGSEA. For the CDR3, the DNA is TGCAGCGTTGTCTATTCCTACGAGCAGTACTTC. It is translated as CSVVYSYEQYF.